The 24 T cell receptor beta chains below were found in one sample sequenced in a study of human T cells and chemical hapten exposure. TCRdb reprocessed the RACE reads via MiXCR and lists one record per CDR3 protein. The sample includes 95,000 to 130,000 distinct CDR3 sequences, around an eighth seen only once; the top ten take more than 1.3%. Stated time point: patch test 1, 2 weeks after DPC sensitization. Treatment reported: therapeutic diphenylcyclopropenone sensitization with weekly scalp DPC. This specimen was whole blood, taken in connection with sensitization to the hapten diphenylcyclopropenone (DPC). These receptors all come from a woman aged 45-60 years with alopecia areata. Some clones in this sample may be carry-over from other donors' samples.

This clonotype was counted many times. CDR3 in amino acids: CASSPASSYEQYF. In nucleotides, the CDR3 is TGTGCCAGCTCACCCGCTAGCTCCTACGAGCAGTACTTC. The chain employs TRBV18 and TRBJ2-7; D gene ambiguous. Between the trimmed V and J ends, which lost 3 bases and 0 bases, there was a span of 6 bases. The CDR3 extends over 13 amino acids. Germline V gene sequence: CDR1 KGHSH, CDR2 LQKENI.

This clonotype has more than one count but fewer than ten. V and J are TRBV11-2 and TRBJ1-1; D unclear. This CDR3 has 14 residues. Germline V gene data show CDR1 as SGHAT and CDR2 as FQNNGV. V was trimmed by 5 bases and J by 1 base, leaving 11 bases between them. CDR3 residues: CASSHFDKNTEAFF. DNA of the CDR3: TGTGCCAGCAGCCACTTCGACAAGAACACTGAAGCTTTCTTT.

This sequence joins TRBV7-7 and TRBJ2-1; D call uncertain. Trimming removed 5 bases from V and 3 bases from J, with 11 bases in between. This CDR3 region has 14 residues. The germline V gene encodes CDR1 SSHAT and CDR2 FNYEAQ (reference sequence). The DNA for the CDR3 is TGTGCCAGCAGCCCCGACCGGGTCTACAATGAGCAGTTCTTC. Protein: CASSPDRVYNEQFF.

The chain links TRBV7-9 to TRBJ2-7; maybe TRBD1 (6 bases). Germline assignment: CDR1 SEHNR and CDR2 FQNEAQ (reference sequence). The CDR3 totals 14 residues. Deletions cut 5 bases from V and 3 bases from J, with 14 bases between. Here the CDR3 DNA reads TGTGCCAGCAGCGCCGAGCACAGGGACTACGAGCAGTACTTC. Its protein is CASSAEHRDYEQYF.

The CDR3 protein is CASSLDRGLAGNYNEQFF. The CDR3 bases are TGTGCCAGCAGCTTGGACAGAGGACTAGCGGGGAACTACAATGAGCAGTTCTTC. The rearrangement uses TRBV7-8 and TRBJ2-1; 12 bases line up with TRBD2. Germline CDR1 reads SGHVS; CDR2 reads FQNEAQ. V shed 3 bases, J shed 3 bases, and the junction held 9 bases outside the gene matches. This CDR3 region has 18 residues. The entire variable domain, with the rest obtained from reference TRBV7-8 and TRBJ2-1, is as follows: GAGVSQSPRYKVAKRGQDVALRCDPISGHVSLFWYQQALGQGPEFLTYFQNEAQLDKSGLPSDRFFAERPEGSVSTLKIQRTQQEDSAVYLCASSLDRGLAGNYNEQFFGPGTRLTVL.

The CDR3 loop is CASSPRASSYNSPLHF. For the CDR3, the DNA is TGTGCCAGCTCACCAAGGGCGAGCTCCTATAATTCACCCCTCCACTTT. The chain carries TRBV18 and TRBJ1-6; D ambiguous. CDR3 size: 16 residues. CDR1 KGHSH and CDR2 LQKENI come from the germline V gene. V shed 2 bases and J shed 0 bases, with 8 bases lying between them.

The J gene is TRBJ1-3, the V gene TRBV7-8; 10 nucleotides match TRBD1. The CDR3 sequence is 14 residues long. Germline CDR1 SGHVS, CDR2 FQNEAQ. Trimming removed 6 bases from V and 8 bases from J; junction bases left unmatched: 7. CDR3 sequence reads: CASSPDRGQYTIYF. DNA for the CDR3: TGTGCCAGCAGTCCAGACAGGGGGCAATACACCATATATTTT.

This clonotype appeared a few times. In DNA, the CDR3 is TGTGCCAGCAGCTTGGTGGTTGGGACACCTTACAATGAGCAGTTCTTC. Protein: CASSLVVGTPYNEQFF. This rearrangement joins TRBV5-5 to TRBJ2-1, with D maybe TRBD1 (6 bases). Germline lookup yields CDR1 SGHKS and CDR2 YYEKEE (reference sequence). This CDR3 contains 16 residues. V lost 0 bases and J lost 4, with 14 bases in between.

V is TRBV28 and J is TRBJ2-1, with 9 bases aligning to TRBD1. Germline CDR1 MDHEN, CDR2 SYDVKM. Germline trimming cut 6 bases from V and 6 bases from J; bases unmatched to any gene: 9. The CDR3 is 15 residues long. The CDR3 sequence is CASRGTGGAFNEQFF. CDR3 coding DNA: TGTGCCAGCAGGGGCACAGGGGGCGCGTTCAATGAGCAGTTCTTC.

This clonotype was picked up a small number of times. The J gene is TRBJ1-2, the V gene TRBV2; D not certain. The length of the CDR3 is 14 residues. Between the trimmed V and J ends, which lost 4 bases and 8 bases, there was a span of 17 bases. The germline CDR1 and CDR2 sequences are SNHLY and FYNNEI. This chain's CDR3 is CASSVYLSLGGYTF. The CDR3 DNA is TGTGCCAGCAGTGTCTATCTTAGTCTGGGAGGCTACACCTTC.

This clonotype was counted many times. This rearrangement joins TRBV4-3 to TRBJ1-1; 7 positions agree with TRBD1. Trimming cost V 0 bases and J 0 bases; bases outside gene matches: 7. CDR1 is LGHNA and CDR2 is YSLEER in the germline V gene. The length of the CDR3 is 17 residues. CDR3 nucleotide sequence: TGCGCCAGCAGCCAAGATCGACAGGGCTATCTGAACACTGAAGCTTTCTTT. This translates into CASSQDRQGYLNTEAFF.

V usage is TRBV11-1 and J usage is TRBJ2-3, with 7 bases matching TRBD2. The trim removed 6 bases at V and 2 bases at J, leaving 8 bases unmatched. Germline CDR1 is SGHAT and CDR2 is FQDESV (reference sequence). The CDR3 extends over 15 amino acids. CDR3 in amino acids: CASRRAGLDTDTQYF. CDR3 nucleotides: TGTGCCAGCAGGCGAGCGGGACTCGACACAGATACGCAGTATTTT.

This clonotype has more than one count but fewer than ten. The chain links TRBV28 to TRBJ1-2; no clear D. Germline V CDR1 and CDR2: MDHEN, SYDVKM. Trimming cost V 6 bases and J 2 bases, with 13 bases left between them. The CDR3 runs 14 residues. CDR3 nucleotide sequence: TGTGCCAGCAGACCCACGCGCAGGAACTATGGCTACACCTTC. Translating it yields CASRPTRRNYGYTF.

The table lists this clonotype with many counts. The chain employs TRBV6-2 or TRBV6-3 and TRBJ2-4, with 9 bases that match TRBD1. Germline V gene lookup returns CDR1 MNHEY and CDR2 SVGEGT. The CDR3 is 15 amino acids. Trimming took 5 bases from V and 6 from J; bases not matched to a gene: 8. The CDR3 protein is CASSPRDRAVNIQYF. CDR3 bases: TGTGCCAGCAGTCCCCGGGACAGGGCTGTAAACATTCAGTACTTC.

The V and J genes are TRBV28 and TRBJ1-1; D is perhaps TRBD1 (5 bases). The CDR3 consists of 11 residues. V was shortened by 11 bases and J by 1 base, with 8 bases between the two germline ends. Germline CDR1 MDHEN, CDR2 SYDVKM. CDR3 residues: CAGRGNTEAFF. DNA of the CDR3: TGTGCCGGGAGGGGGAACACTGAAGCTTTCTTT. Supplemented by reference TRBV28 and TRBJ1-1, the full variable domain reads DVKVTQSSRYLVKRTGEKVFLECVQDMDHENMFWYRQDPGLGLRLIYFSYDVKMKEKGDIPEGYSVSREKKERFSLILESASTNQTSMYLCAGRGNTEAFFGQGTRLTVV.

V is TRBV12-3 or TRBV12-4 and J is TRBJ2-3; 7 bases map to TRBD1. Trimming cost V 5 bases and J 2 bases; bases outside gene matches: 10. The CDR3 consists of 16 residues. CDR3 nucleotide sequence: TGTGCCAGCAGTCCGCAGGGGGTTTTATCCACAGATACGCAGTATTTT. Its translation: CASSPQGVLSTDTQYF.

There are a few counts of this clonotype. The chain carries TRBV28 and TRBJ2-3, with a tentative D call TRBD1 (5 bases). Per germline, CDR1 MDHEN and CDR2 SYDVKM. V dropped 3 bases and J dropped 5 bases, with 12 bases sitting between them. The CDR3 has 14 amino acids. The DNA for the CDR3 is TGTGCCAGCAGTTTGGGCTTCGGACAAGATACGCAGTATTTT. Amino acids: CASSLGFGQDTQYF.

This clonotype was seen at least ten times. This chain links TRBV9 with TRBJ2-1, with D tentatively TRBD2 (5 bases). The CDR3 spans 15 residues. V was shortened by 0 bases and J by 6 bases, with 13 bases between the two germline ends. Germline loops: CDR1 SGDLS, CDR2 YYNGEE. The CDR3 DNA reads TGTGCCAGCAGCGTAGAAGCTCACCGGGGCAATGAGCAGTTCTTC. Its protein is CASSVEAHRGNEQFF.

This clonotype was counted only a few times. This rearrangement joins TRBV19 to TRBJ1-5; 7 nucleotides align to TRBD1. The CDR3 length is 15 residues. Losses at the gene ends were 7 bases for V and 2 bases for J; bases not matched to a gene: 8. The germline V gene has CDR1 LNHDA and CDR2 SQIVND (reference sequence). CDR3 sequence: CASTATGLGNQPQHF. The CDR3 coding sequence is TGTGCCAGTACCGCGACAGGGCTGGGCAATCAGCCCCAGCATTTT. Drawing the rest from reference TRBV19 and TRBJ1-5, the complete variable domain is DGGITQSPKYLFRKEGQNVTLSCEQNLNHDAMYWYRQDPGQGLRLIYYSQIVNDFQKGDIAEGYSVSREKKESFPLTVTSAQKNPTAFYLCASTATGLGNQPQHFGDGTRLSIL.

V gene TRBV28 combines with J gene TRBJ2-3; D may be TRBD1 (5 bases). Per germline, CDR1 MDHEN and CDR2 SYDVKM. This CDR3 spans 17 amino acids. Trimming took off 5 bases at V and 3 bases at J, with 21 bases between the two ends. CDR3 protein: CASSPPPGMGWTDTQYF. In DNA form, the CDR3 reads TGTGCCAGCAGTCCACCCCCAGGGATGGGGTGGACAGATACGCAGTATTTT.

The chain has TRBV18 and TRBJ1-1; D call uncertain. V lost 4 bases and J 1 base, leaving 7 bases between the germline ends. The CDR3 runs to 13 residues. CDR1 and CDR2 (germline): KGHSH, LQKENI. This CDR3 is CASSHGENTEAFF. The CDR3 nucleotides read TGTGCCAGCTCACATGGGGAGAACACTGAAGCTTTCTTT.

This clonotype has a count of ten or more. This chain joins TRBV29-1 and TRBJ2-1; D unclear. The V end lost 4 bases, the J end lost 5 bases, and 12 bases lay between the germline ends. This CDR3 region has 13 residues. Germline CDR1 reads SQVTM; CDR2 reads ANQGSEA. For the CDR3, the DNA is TGCAGCGTTGCGGCAGCGCGGAACAATGAGCAGTTCTTC. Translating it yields CSVAAARNNEQFF.

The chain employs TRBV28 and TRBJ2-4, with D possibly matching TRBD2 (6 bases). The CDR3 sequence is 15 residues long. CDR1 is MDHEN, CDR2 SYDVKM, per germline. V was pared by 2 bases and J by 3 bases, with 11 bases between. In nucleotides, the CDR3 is TGTGCCAGCAGTTTAGGGGGGTCTCACAAAAACATTCAGTACTTC. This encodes CASSLGGSHKNIQYF.

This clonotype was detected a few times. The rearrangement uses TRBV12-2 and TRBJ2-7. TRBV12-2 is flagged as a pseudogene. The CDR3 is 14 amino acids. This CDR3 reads CASRLVRTAYEQYF. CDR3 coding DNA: TGTGCAAGTCGCTTAGTAAGAACAGCCTACGAGCAGTACTTC.